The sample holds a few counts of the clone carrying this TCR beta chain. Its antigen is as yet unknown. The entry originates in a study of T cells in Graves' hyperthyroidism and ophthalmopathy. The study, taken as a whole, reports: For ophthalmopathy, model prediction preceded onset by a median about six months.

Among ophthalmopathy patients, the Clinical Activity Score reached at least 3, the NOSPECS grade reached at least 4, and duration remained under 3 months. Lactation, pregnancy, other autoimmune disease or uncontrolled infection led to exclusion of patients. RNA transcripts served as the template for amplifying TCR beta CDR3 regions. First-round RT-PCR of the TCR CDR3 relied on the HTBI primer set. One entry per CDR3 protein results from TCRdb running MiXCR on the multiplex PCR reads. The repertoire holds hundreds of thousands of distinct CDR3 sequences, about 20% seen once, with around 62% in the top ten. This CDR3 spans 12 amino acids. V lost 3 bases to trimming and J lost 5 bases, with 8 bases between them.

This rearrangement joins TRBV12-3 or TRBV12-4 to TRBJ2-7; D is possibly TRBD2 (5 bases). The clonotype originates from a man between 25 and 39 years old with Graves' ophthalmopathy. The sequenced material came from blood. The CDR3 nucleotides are TGTGCCAGCAGTTTTGTGGGAGACGAGCAGTACTTC. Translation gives CASSFVGDEQYF.